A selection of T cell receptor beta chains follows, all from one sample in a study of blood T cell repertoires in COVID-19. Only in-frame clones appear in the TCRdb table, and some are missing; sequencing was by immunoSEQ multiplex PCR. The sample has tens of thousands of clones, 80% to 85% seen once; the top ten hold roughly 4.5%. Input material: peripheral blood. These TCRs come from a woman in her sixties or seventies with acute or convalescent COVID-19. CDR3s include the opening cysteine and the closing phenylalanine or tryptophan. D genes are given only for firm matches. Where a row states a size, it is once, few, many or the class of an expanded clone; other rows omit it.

CDR3nt: TGTGCCAGCAGTAACGCAGGTAGCTCCTACAATGAGCAGTTCTTC; CDR3aa: CASSNAGSSYNEQFF; abundance: NA; v_gene: TRBV6-2/TRBV6-3; j_gene: TRBJ2-1; d_gene: NA
CDR3nt: TGTGCCATCAGTTCCGCCGGGGATGAGCAGTTCTTC; CDR3aa: CAISSAGDEQFF; abundance: NA; v_gene: TRBV10-3; j_gene: TRBJ2-1; d_gene: NA
CDR3nt: TGCAGTGCCCCACTTGCCACTGAAGCTTTCTTT; CDR3aa: CSAPLATEAFF; abundance: NA; v_gene: TRBV20-1; j_gene: TRBJ1-1; d_gene: NA
CDR3nt: TGTGCTAGTGGTCCACCGGGACACGAATATGGCTACACCTTC; CDR3aa: CASGPPGHEYGYTF; abundance: NA; v_gene: TRBV12-5; j_gene: TRBJ1-2; d_gene: NA
CDR3nt: TGTGCCAGCTCACCAACAGGGCAAGACACTGAAGCTTTCTTT; CDR3aa: CASSPTGQDTEAFF; abundance: NA; v_gene: TRBV18; j_gene: TRBJ1-1; d_gene: NA
CDR3nt: TGCGCCAGCCCAAGGGCAGGGTGGTTGGGAAACACCATATATTTT; CDR3aa: CASPRAGWLGNTIYF; abundance: NA; v_gene: TRBV10-1; j_gene: TRBJ1-3; d_gene: NA
CDR3nt: TGTGCCAGCAGTGTCGGCCGGGAAGCGACCCAGTACTTC; CDR3aa: CASSVGREATQYF; abundance: NA; v_gene: TRBV2; j_gene: TRBJ2-5; d_gene: NA
CDR3nt: TGTGCCAGCAGTTACTCGCAGGGGAGCTATGGCTACACCTTC; CDR3aa: CASSYSQGSYGYTF; abundance: NA; v_gene: TRBV6-5; j_gene: TRBJ1-2; d_gene: NA
CDR3nt: TGTGCCAGCAGTGTGGGGGACAGGGTAATCAACTATGGCTACACCTTC; CDR3aa: CASSVGDRVINYGYTF; abundance: NA; v_gene: TRBV25-1; j_gene: TRBJ1-2; d_gene: TRBD1
CDR3nt: TGTGCCAGCAGCCGAGAGGGCGAGCAGTACTTC; CDR3aa: CASSREGEQYF; abundance: NA; v_gene: TRBV13; j_gene: TRBJ2-7; d_gene: NA
CDR3nt: TGTGCCAGCAGTTTATTGGCTAGCGGGGGGATCAACCCTAGCACAGATACGCAGTATTTT; CDR3aa: CASSLLASGGINPSTDTQYF; abundance: NA; v_gene: TRBV27; j_gene: TRBJ2-3; d_gene: TRBD2
CDR3nt: TGCGCCAGCAGCCTGGGGGGACAGGCGTACAATGAGCAGTTCTTC; CDR3aa: CASSLGGQAYNEQFF; abundance: NA; v_gene: TRBV5-1; j_gene: TRBJ2-1; d_gene: TRBD1
CDR3nt: TGCGCCAGCAGCTTGGACAGCTCAAACTCTGGAAACACCATATATTTT; CDR3aa: CASSLDSSNSGNTIYF; abundance: few; v_gene: TRBV5-1; j_gene: TRBJ1-3; d_gene: NA
CDR3nt: TGTGCCAGCAGTTACGGGACAGGGGACGGAAAACTGTTTTTT; CDR3aa: CASSYGTGDGKLFF; abundance: NA; v_gene: TRBV6-5; j_gene: TRBJ1-4; d_gene: TRBD1
CDR3nt: TGTGCCAGCACCTGGACAGGGGGCTACGAGCAGTACTTC; CDR3aa: CASTWTGGYEQYF; abundance: NA; v_gene: TRBV5-6; j_gene: TRBJ2-7; d_gene: TRBD1
CDR3nt: TGCGCCAGCAGCCCCCTCGAGGCGGGCGGGGAGCTGTTTTTT; CDR3aa: CASSPLEAGGELFF; abundance: few; v_gene: TRBV5-1; j_gene: TRBJ2-2; d_gene: NA
CDR3nt: TGTGCCAGCAGCCGGGACAGGCTTGGGGGAACTGAAGCTTTCTTT; CDR3aa: CASSRDRLGGTEAFF; abundance: NA; v_gene: TRBV7-9; j_gene: TRBJ1-1; d_gene: TRBD1
CDR3nt: TGTGCCAGTAGTAACAGGACAGTGAATTCACCCCTCCACTTT; CDR3aa: CASSNRTVNSPLHF; abundance: NA; v_gene: TRBV19; j_gene: TRBJ1-6; d_gene: NA
CDR3nt: TGTGCCAGCAGCTTCTTACAGGGTACTGGAAACACCATATATTTT; CDR3aa: CASSFLQGTGNTIYF; abundance: NA; v_gene: TRBV5-5; j_gene: TRBJ1-3; d_gene: NA
CDR3nt: TGTGCCAGCTCACGGACAGGGGACGAGCAGTACTTC; CDR3aa: CASSRTGDEQYF; abundance: NA; v_gene: TRBV18; j_gene: TRBJ2-7; d_gene: TRBD1
CDR3nt: TGTGCCAGCAGTGAAATATCTGGGGCCAACGTCCTGACTTTC; CDR3aa: CASSEISGANVLTF; abundance: few; v_gene: TRBV6-1; j_gene: TRBJ2-6; d_gene: NA
CDR3nt: TGTGCCAGCTCACCTACGGACAGGGCGTATGGCTACACCTTC; CDR3aa: CASSPTDRAYGYTF; abundance: once; v_gene: TRBV18; j_gene: TRBJ1-2; d_gene: TRBD1
CDR3nt: TGTGCCAGTAGTCTCAGGGGGCTCGGCGATGCTTTCTTT; CDR3aa: CASSLRGLGDAFF; abundance: NA; v_gene: TRBV19; j_gene: TRBJ1-1; d_gene: TRBD1
CDR3nt: TGTGCCAGCAGCCAAGCTATCCAGGGGAGCTATGGCTACACCTTC; CDR3aa: CASSQAIQGSYGYTF; abundance: NA; v_gene: TRBV4-2; j_gene: TRBJ1-2; d_gene: NA
CDR3nt: TGTGCCAGCAGCTCGACTAACACAGATACGCAGTATTTT; CDR3aa: CASSSTNTDTQYF; abundance: once; v_gene: TRBV7-2; j_gene: TRBJ2-3; d_gene: NA
CDR3nt: TGTGCCAGCGGTAGAGACACTGAAGCTTTCTTT; CDR3aa: CASGRDTEAFF; abundance: NA; v_gene: TRBV10-3; j_gene: TRBJ1-1; d_gene: NA
CDR3nt: TGTGCCAGCACTGGGACTCCCCAGGGCCCCGACACCGGGGAGCTGTTTTTT; CDR3aa: CASTGTPQGPDTGELFF; abundance: NA; v_gene: TRBV2; j_gene: TRBJ2-2; d_gene: NA
CDR3nt: TGTGCCAGTAGTACCGGACACCCGAACACCGGGGAGCTGTTTTTT; CDR3aa: CASSTGHPNTGELFF; abundance: NA; v_gene: TRBV19; j_gene: TRBJ2-2; d_gene: NA
CDR3nt: TGCAGCGTTGAAGTGAGGGATGGCTACACCTTC; CDR3aa: CSVEVRDGYTF; abundance: NA; v_gene: TRBV29-1; j_gene: TRBJ1-2; d_gene: NA
CDR3nt: TGCGCCAGCAGCGATCGGGGGATTGTCACCGGGGAGCTGTTTTTT; CDR3aa: CASSDRGIVTGELFF; abundance: NA; v_gene: TRBV5-1; j_gene: TRBJ2-2; d_gene: NA
CDR3nt: TGTGCCAGCAGCTCGGGACTAGTGGGGGAGCAGTACTTC; CDR3aa: CASSSGLVGEQYF; abundance: NA; v_gene: TRBV5-4; j_gene: TRBJ2-7; d_gene: TRBD2
CDR3nt: TGTGCCAGCAGCTTAGAGGGGGGACAGCCCCAGCATTTT; CDR3aa: CASSLEGGQPQHF; abundance: NA; v_gene: TRBV11-2; j_gene: TRBJ1-5; d_gene: NA
CDR3nt: TGCGCCAGCAGCCTGGGAGCGACAGGGGGTAAAGATACGCAGTATTTT; CDR3aa: CASSLGATGGKDTQYF; abundance: NA; v_gene: TRBV5-1; j_gene: TRBJ2-3; d_gene: TRBD1
CDR3nt: TGTGCCTGGGACGGGGGGAGTGGGGCTAACTATGGCTACACCTTC; CDR3aa: CAWDGGSGANYGYTF; abundance: NA; v_gene: TRBV30; j_gene: TRBJ1-2; d_gene: NA
CDR3nt: TGTGCCAGCAGCTCACCCGGGACTAGCTCCTACAATGAGCAGTTCTTC; CDR3aa: CASSSPGTSSYNEQFF; abundance: NA; v_gene: TRBV27; j_gene: TRBJ2-1; d_gene: TRBD2
CDR3nt: TGTGCCAGCAGTTCAGATGAAAAACTGTTTTTT; CDR3aa: CASSSDEKLFF; abundance: NA; v_gene: TRBV12-3/TRBV12-4; j_gene: TRBJ1-4; d_gene: NA
CDR3nt: TGCGCCAGCAGCTGGGGTCTAGCGGGGGGTGATGAGCAGTACTTC; CDR3aa: CASSWGLAGGDEQYF; abundance: once; v_gene: TRBV5-1; j_gene: TRBJ2-7; d_gene: TRBD2
CDR3nt: TGTGCCAGCAGCCAAAGGACTAGCGATGAGACCCAGTACTTC; CDR3aa: CASSQRTSDETQYF; abundance: NA; v_gene: TRBV3-1/TRBV3-2; j_gene: TRBJ2-5; d_gene: TRBD2
CDR3nt: TGTGCCAGCAGCGCCGGGACAGGGGGCAAGCAGTTCTTC; CDR3aa: CASSAGTGGKQFF; abundance: NA; v_gene: TRBV6-5; j_gene: TRBJ2-1; d_gene: TRBD1
CDR3nt: TGTGCCACCTACCCGGGACAGGGGGCCGGCTACACCTTC; CDR3aa: CATYPGQGAGYTF; abundance: NA; v_gene: TRBV7-2; j_gene: TRBJ1-2; d_gene: TRBD1
CDR3nt: TGTGCCAGCTCACCACCCCGGACAGGGGTTTCTGGAAACACCATATATTTT; CDR3aa: CASSPPRTGVSGNTIYF; abundance: NA; v_gene: TRBV18; j_gene: TRBJ1-3; d_gene: TRBD1
CDR3nt: TGTGCCAGTAGTATGATTGGACTAGCGGGCACAGATACGCAGTATTTT; CDR3aa: CASSMIGLAGTDTQYF; abundance: NA; v_gene: TRBV19; j_gene: TRBJ2-3; d_gene: TRBD2
CDR3nt: TGTGCCAGCAGTTTAAAAGGGGGCCGAGACTATGGCTACACCTTC; CDR3aa: CASSLKGGRDYGYTF; abundance: NA; v_gene: TRBV6-5; j_gene: TRBJ1-2; d_gene: TRBD1
CDR3nt: TGTGCCAGCAGCTTCGACAGGGGCCGGGCCGGGGAGCTGTTTTTT; CDR3aa: CASSFDRGRAGELFF; abundance: NA; v_gene: TRBV13; j_gene: TRBJ2-2; d_gene: TRBD1
CDR3nt: TGTGCCACCAGGCCGGGGGATAGGATGAACACTGAAGCTTTCTTT; CDR3aa: CATRPGDRMNTEAFF; abundance: NA; v_gene: TRBV24-1; j_gene: TRBJ1-1; d_gene: NA
CDR3nt: TGCGCCAGCATTCGAGGCCAAAGCGCCAACGTCCTGACTTTC; CDR3aa: CASIRGQSANVLTF; abundance: few; v_gene: TRBV23-1; j_gene: TRBJ2-6; d_gene: NA
CDR3nt: TGTGCCAGCAGCTTAGACAGGAATACGCAGTATTTT; CDR3aa: CASSLDRNTQYF; abundance: NA; v_gene: TRBV7-3; j_gene: TRBJ2-3; d_gene: NA
CDR3nt: TGTGCCAGCAGTGAAGCTCGGACAACCTACGAGCAGTACTTC; CDR3aa: CASSEARTTYEQYF; abundance: NA; v_gene: TRBV6-1; j_gene: TRBJ2-7; d_gene: NA
CDR3nt: TGTGCCAGCAGCTTGGGGCCGTTGAACACCGGGGAGCTGTTTTTT; CDR3aa: CASSLGPLNTGELFF; abundance: NA; v_gene: TRBV5-5; j_gene: TRBJ2-2; d_gene: NA
CDR3nt: TGTGCCAGCAGCAATTTGAGGGAGCAGTACTTC; CDR3aa: CASSNLREQYF; abundance: NA; v_gene: TRBV6-2/TRBV6-3; j_gene: TRBJ2-7; d_gene: NA
CDR3nt: TGTGCCAGTACCAAACAGGGGCGGACTGAAGCTTTCTTT; CDR3aa: CASTKQGRTEAFF; abundance: NA; v_gene: TRBV19; j_gene: TRBJ1-1; d_gene: TRBD1
CDR3nt: TGCGCCAGCAGCTCCGGGACAGGACACACTGAAGCTTTCTTT; CDR3aa: CASSSGTGHTEAFF; abundance: once; v_gene: TRBV5-1; j_gene: TRBJ1-1; d_gene: TRBD1
CDR3nt: TGCGCCAGCAGCCCGGGTGGTACAGGTAGCTCCTACGAGCAGTACTTC; CDR3aa: CASSPGGTGSSYEQYF; abundance: NA; v_gene: TRBV5-1; j_gene: TRBJ2-7; d_gene: NA
CDR3nt: TGTGCCAGCAGTCACCCAGGGACAGGGAGTACCACCGGGGAGCTGTTTTTT; CDR3aa: CASSHPGTGSTTGELFF; abundance: NA; v_gene: TRBV6-6; j_gene: TRBJ2-2; d_gene: TRBD1
CDR3nt: TGTGCCACCAGCAGACAAAAGGCGGATTCACCCCTCCACTTT; CDR3aa: CATSRQKADSPLHF; abundance: NA; v_gene: TRBV15; j_gene: TRBJ1-6; d_gene: NA
CDR3nt: TGTGCCAGCAGCCCAGGCTCAGGGCAGCACTATGGCTACACCTTC; CDR3aa: CASSPGSGQHYGYTF; abundance: NA; v_gene: TRBV5-5; j_gene: TRBJ1-2; d_gene: NA
CDR3nt: TGTGCCAGCAGCGTAGAGTTCGGTCACGAGCAGTACTTC; CDR3aa: CASSVEFGHEQYF; abundance: NA; v_gene: TRBV9; j_gene: TRBJ2-7; d_gene: NA